What follows are 10 T cell receptor beta chains derived from one specimen sequenced in a study of Graves' ophthalmopathy and Graves' hyperthyroidism. Amplification of the TCR beta CDR3 regions used RNA transcripts (as template). The first round was an RT-PCR with HTBI primers, and the second round was a multiplex PCR. TCRdb ran MiXCR on the multiplex PCR reads and lists one entry per CDR3 protein. The table includes almost 750,000 distinct CDR3 sequences, approximately 40% detected once. The sample consisted of peripheral blood. Receptors were obtained from an adult man with Graves' ophthalmopathy.

This clonotype was found a few times. This chain uses TRBV11-2 with TRBJ2-5; TRBD1 matches at 7 bases. Per germline, CDR1 SGHAT and CDR2 FQNNGV. After removal of 5 bases from V and 0 bases from J, the junction contained 9 bases not matched to a gene. The CDR3 consists of 16 residues. The CDR3 here is CASSPTDRRYQETQYF. The CDR3 region has the DNA TGTGCCAGCAGCCCGACGGACAGGAGGTACCAAGAGACCCAGTACTTC.

The chain is built from TRBV12-3 or TRBV12-4 and TRBJ2-2; 9 nucleotides match TRBD1. Germline trimming cut 5 bases from V and 3 bases from J; bases unmatched to any gene: 10. The CDR3 extends over 17 amino acids. The CDR3 protein is CASSIPPGQGDTGELFF. The CDR3 coding sequence is TGTGCCAGCAGTATCCCACCGGGACAGGGAGACACCGGGGAGCTGTTTTTT.

In this sample, this clonotype turned up many times. The chain joins TRBV10-3 to TRBJ2-5, with no clear D. With 8 bases removed from V and 1 base from J, the gap between germline ends came to 5 bases. The CDR3 is made up of 11 amino acids. CDR1 ENHRY and CDR2 SYGVKD come from the germline V gene. Here the CDR3 DNA reads TGTGCCATCCCTATCCAAGAGACCCAGTACTTC. It yields the protein CAIPIQETQYF.

This rearrangement joins TRBV12-3 or TRBV12-4 to TRBJ1-5; 7 bases fit TRBD1. The CDR3 runs to 14 residues. V dropped 6 bases and J dropped 9; count of bases not matched to a gene: 11. The CDR3 coding sequence is TGTGCCAGCAGCCGGGACAGAAGTTTTCGGCCCCAGCATTTT. It yields the protein CASSRDRSFRPQHF.

The J gene is TRBJ2-5, the V gene TRBV2; no clear D. The ends were cut back, 6 bases at V and 0 bases at J, with 8 bases in the middle. Germline lookup yields CDR1 SNHLY and CDR2 FYNNEI. The CDR3 length is 13 residues. The CDR3 bases are TGTGCCAGCAGATGGCCCTACCAAGAGACCCAGTACTTC. This sequence encodes CASRWPYQETQYF.

The chain carries TRBV6-4 and TRBJ2-5, with D possibly TRBD2 on 6 matching bases. The ends were cut back, 5 bases at V and 9 bases at J, with 25 bases in the middle. Germline CDR1 is MRHNA and CDR2 is SNTAGT. The CDR3 loop spans 16 amino acids. The CDR3 bases are TGTGCCAGCAGTTACATGAAGGACTCCTCCGGAGGGGCCCAGTACTTC. Protein product: CASSYMKDSSGGAQYF.

This clonotype was detected once. J is TRBJ1-4 and V is TRBV7-9, with D perhaps TRBD1 (5 bases). Per germline, CDR1 SEHNR and CDR2 FQNEAQ (reference sequence). V was cut by 6 bases and J by 7 bases, with 15 bases left in between. The CDR3 has 14 residues. CDR3 protein: CASSSRGVGEKLFF. The CDR3 coding sequence is TGTGCCAGCAGTTCGAGGGGCGTGGGTGAAAAACTGTTTTTT.

At least ten counts were recorded for this clonotype. This sequence joins TRBV19 and TRBJ1-2; a possible D gene is TRBD1 (6 bases). The CDR3 has 12 amino acids. V was trimmed by 6 bases and J by 5 bases, leaving 10 bases between them. Germline V gives CDR1 LNHDA, CDR2 SQIVND (reference sequence). The CDR3 DNA reads TGTGCCAGTAGAGACAGGCGGTATGGCTACACCTTC. Translation: CASRDRRYGYTF.

Notes on this clonotype: A much larger clone lies one base from this, so it may be a read error. The CDR3 bases are TGTGCCAGCAGTGTGATGGGTATCGAGACCAAGTACTTC. Residues: CASSVMGIETKYF. This chain joins TRBV11-2 and TRBJ2-5, with D unclear. This CDR3 has 13 residues. CDR1 and CDR2 from the germline V gene are SGHAT and FQNNGV.

This chain connects TRBV24-1 to TRBJ1-5, with a tentative D call TRBD1 (6 bases). This CDR3 is built from 17 residues. Trimming left V 5 bases short and J 5 bases short, with 21 bases between. Germline V gene sequence: CDR1 KGHDR, CDR2 SFDVKD. The CDR3 region has the DNA TGTGCCACCAGTGCGGAGGGGGGCTTGGACGGGGATCAGCCCCAGCATTTT. It yields the protein CATSAEGGLDGDQPQHF.